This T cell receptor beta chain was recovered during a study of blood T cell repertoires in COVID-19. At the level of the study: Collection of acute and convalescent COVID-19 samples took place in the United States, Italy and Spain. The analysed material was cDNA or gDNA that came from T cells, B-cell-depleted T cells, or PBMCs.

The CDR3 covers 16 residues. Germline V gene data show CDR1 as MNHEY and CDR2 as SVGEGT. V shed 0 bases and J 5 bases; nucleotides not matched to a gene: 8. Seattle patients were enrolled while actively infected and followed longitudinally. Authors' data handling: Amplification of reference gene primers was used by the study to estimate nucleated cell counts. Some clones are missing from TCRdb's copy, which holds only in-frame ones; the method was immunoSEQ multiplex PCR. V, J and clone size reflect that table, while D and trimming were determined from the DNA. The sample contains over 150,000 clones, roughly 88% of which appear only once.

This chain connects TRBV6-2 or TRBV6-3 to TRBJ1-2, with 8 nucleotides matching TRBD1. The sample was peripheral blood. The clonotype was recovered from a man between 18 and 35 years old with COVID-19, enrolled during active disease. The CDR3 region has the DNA TGTGCCAGCAGTTACTCGCCAGGGGGCTTACGGTATGGCTACACCTTC. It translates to CASSYSPGGLRYGYTF.